The 20 T cell receptor beta chains below come from one sample, sequenced in a study of T cell responses to AZD1222 COVID-19 vaccine. Using immunoSEQ multiplex PCR, the repertoire was profiled, and TCRdb retains in-frame clones only, with some absent. This table has 99,000 or so clones, approximately 86% appearing once. The source material was peripheral blood, sampled 28 days after the second dose of the MenACWY control vaccine. Every receptor here comes from an adult who received the MenACWY meningococcal vaccine as a control.

The chain uses TRBV28 and TRBJ2-1, with 12 bases aligning to TRBD2. There are 19 residues in the CDR3. Germline CDR1 and CDR2: MDHEN and SYDVKM. V was clipped by 2 bases and J by 2 bases; unmatched bases: 10. The chain's CDR3 is CASSLPRMTSGGPYNEQFF. The DNA for the CDR3 is TGTGCCAGCAGTTTACCCCGGATGACTAGCGGGGGTCCCTACAATGAGCAGTTCTTC.

The V call is TRBV18, the J call TRBJ1-2, with TRBD1 identical over 7 bases. This CDR3 spans 14 amino acids. The V gene's germline CDR1 is KGHSH and CDR2 LQKENI. The junction had 7 bases not matched to a gene; V was cut back by 3 bases and J by 6 bases. CDR3 in DNA: TGTGCCAGCTCACCTACCACACAGGGGAATGGCTACACCTTC. This sequence encodes CASSPTTQGNGYTF. The variable domain in full, with the rest retrieved from reference TRBV18 and TRBJ1-2, is NAGVMQNPRHLVRRRGQEARLRCSPMKGHSHVYWYRQLPEEGLKFMVYLQKENIIDESGMPKERFSAEFPKEGPSILRIQQVVRGDSAAYFCASSPTTQGNGYTFGSGTRLTVV.

The chain couples TRBV5-4 to TRBJ2-3, with 8 nucleotides matching TRBD2. CDR3 size: 14 residues. Per germline, CDR1 SGHNT and CDR2 YYREEE (reference sequence). J gave up 4 bases and V 3 bases, and 4 bases lay outside the gene matches. The CDR3 loop reads CASSSTSVADTQYF. The CDR3 nucleotides are TGTGCCAGCAGCTCGACTAGCGTAGCAGATACGCAGTATTTT.

This rearrangement joins TRBV28 to TRBJ1-1; TRBD1 aligns across 9 bases. The CDR3 runs to 15 residues. V lost 3 bases to trimming and J lost 4 bases; unmatched junction nucleotides: 6. CDR1 MDHEN and CDR2 SYDVKM come from the germline V gene. The CDR3 DNA follows: TGTGCCAGCAGTTTTCCCGGGACAGGGCTCACTGAAGCTTTCTTT. Its protein is CASSFPGTGLTEAFF.

The chain couples TRBV6-2 or TRBV6-3 to TRBJ1-1; D ambiguous. The CDR3 is 13 residues long. CDR1 is MNHEY, CDR2 SVGEGT, per germline. Trimming shortened V by 5 bases and J by 6 bases, and 13 bases separated the two germline ends. The CDR3 here is CASSQQGYAEAFF. CDR3 nucleotide sequence: TGTGCCAGCAGTCAACAAGGGTATGCTGAAGCTTTCTTT.

CDR3 DNA: TGTGCCAGCTCAAACAGGGCGGGTAGCCTCTACGAGCAGTACTTC. It is translated as CASSNRAGSLYEQYF. V is TRBV18 and J is TRBJ2-7; a weak D match, TRBD1 (6 bases). The CDR3 runs 15 residues. Trimming took off 5 bases at V and 3 bases at J, with 17 bases between the two ends. CDR1 and CDR2 from the germline V gene are KGHSH and LQKENI.

The chain is built from TRBV5-1 and TRBJ2-2; 7 bases are a match to TRBD2. The CDR3 has 15 amino acids. Germline trimming cut 6 bases from V and 1 base from J; bases unmatched to any gene: 6. Germline CDR1 SGHRS, CDR2 YFSETQ. DNA of the CDR3: TGCGCCAGCACCCTGAGGGAGGGGAACACCGGGGAGCTGTTTTTT. Its protein product is CASTLREGNTGELFF.

This chain joins TRBV29-1 and TRBJ2-7; TRBD1 matches at 10 bases. This CDR3 spans 15 amino acids. The V gene end was trimmed by 3 bases and the J gene end by 0 bases; junction bases not matched to a gene: 5. Germline CDR1 SQVTM, CDR2 ANQGSEA. CDR3 DNA: TGCAGCGTTGAGGGACAGGGGTCTAGCTCCTACGAGCAGTACTTC. Translation: CSVEGQGSSSYEQYF.

The chain joins TRBV6-6 to TRBJ2-7; TRBD2 aligns across 11 bases. J was trimmed by 5 bases and V by 2 bases; bases with no gene match: 5. CDR1 is MNHNY, CDR2 SVGAGI, per germline (reference sequence). The length of the CDR3 is 15 residues. Here the CDR3 reads CASSYASGGSDEQYF. CDR3 nucleotide sequence: TGTGCCAGCAGTTACGCTAGCGGGGGGTCCGACGAGCAGTACTTC.

The rearrangement joins TRBV5-1 to TRBJ2-5; the match to TRBD1 covers 9 bases. The J segment lost 2 bases and the V segment lost 0 bases, leaving 5 bases of the junction unmatched. There are 16 residues in the CDR3. Looked up from germline, CDR1 is SGHRS and CDR2 is YFSETQ. In DNA, the CDR3 is TGCGCCAGCAGCTTGGCCGGGACAGGGAAACAAGAGACCCAGTACTTC. The encoded protein is CASSLAGTGKQETQYF.

This chain uses TRBV11-2 with TRBJ1-5; 7 bases are shared with TRBD1. The length of the CDR3 is 15 residues. J gave up 2 bases and V 0 bases, and 1 base lay outside the gene matches. Germline V CDR1 and CDR2: SGHAT, FQNNGV. The CDR3 loop reads CASSLDGQGNQPQHF. Written as DNA, the CDR3 is TGTGCCAGCAGCTTAGATGGACAGGGCAATCAGCCCCAGCATTTT.

This chain joins TRBV28 and TRBJ2-3; 7 nucleotides align to TRBD2. CDR1 and CDR2 from the germline V gene are MDHEN and SYDVKM. V gave up 3 bases and J gave up 3 bases; unmatched junction bases: 6. The CDR3 loop spans 15 amino acids. The CDR3 protein is CASSFFGGRTDTQYF. In DNA, the CDR3 is TGTGCCAGCAGTTTTTTCGGGGGGAGAACAGATACGCAGTATTTT.

This chain links TRBV24-1 with TRBJ2-5, with TRBD1 identical over 7 bases. Looked up from germline, CDR1 is KGHDR and CDR2 is SFDVKD. Trimming removed 1 base from V and 4 bases from J; junction bases left unmatched: 17. This CDR3 has 19 residues. The CDR3 DNA follows: TGTGCCACCAGTGATTTTTCCGGACTTAGGACAGGCTCAAGAGAGACCCAGTACTTC. Its translation: CATSDFSGLRTGSRETQYF.

The chain carries TRBV18 and TRBJ1-4; TRBD1 might be the D (6 bases). Germline loops: CDR1 KGHSH, CDR2 LQKENI. The CDR3 is 15 residues long. Trimming cost V 1 base and J 8 bases, with 14 bases left between them. The DNA for the CDR3 is TGTGCCAGCTCACCACGAGAGGGGGGTGGAGAAAAACTGTTTTTT. Translation: CASSPREGGGEKLFF.

CDR3 nucleotide sequence: TGTGCCAGTAGTATAGGTCATCCCAGGGCCTACTCTGGAAACACCATATATTTT. Its translation is CASSIGHPRAYSGNTIYF. The chain employs TRBV19 and TRBJ1-3, with D maybe TRBD1 (5 bases). Between the trimmed V and J ends, which lost 1 base and 0 bases, there was a span of 16 bases. Per germline, CDR1 LNHDA and CDR2 SQIVND (reference sequence). The CDR3 runs 18 residues.

The V and J genes are TRBV6-5 and TRBJ1-1; tentative D call: TRBD1 (6 bases). The CDR3 extends over 15 amino acids. From germline, CDR1 is MNHEY and CDR2 SVGAGI. Trimming left V 6 bases short and J 0 bases short, with 14 bases between. The CDR3 loop reads CASRVNGQMNTEAFF. The CDR3 region has the DNA TGTGCCAGCAGGGTAAATGGACAGATGAACACTGAAGCTTTCTTT.

The rearrangement joins TRBV7-2 to TRBJ2-1, with D possibly being TRBD2 (6 bases). V was shortened by 5 bases and J by 9 bases, with 17 bases between the two germline ends. The V gene's germline CDR1 is SGHTA and CDR2 FQGNSA. The length of the CDR3 is 14 residues. CDR3: CASSVRLGTGEQFF. DNA for the CDR3: TGTGCCAGCAGCGTTCGACTAGGAACCGGTGAGCAGTTCTTC.

The chain combines TRBV15 with TRBJ1-2; D ambiguous. Trimming removed 0 bases at V and 8 bases at J, with 7 bases between. This CDR3 has 12 residues. Germline loops: CDR1 LNHNV, CDR2 YYDKDF (reference sequence). The DNA for the CDR3 is TGTGCCACCAGCAGAGAAGAATGGGGCTACACCTTC. It codes for CATSREEWGYTF.

The V and J genes are TRBV28 and TRBJ1-1; 9 nucleotides match TRBD1. V lost 2 bases and J lost 8; bases outside the gene matches: 3. CDR1 is MDHEN and CDR2 is SYDVKM in the germline V gene. The CDR3 spans 13 residues. The CDR3 DNA follows: TGTGCCAGCAGTTTAGTAGGACAGGGGGAAGCTTTCTTT. Encoded protein: CASSLVGQGEAFF.

This chain uses TRBV10-3 with TRBJ2-7; 9 nucleotides line up with TRBD1. This CDR3 is 13 amino acids long. The ends lost 5 bases at V and 3 bases at J; junction bases unmatched: 2. Germline V gene data show CDR1 as ENHRY and CDR2 as SYGVKD. CDR3 DNA: TGTGCCATCAGTACGGACAGGGGCTACGAGCAGTACTTC. Its translation is CAISTDRGYEQYF.